A single sample is the source of the 17 T cell receptor beta chains below, sequenced in a study of blood T cell repertoires in COVID-19. Sequenced by immunoSEQ multiplex PCR; TCRdb stores in-frame clones only, minus some. The table includes about 87,000 clones, 75% detected once. The specimen was peripheral blood. Receptors were obtained from a woman aged 45-60 years with acute or convalescent COVID-19.

The rearrangement links TRBV6-2 or TRBV6-3 to TRBJ1-1; tentative D call: TRBD1 (5 bases). The CDR3 has 14 amino acids. CDR1 is MNHEY, CDR2 SVGEGT, per germline. V lost 4 bases, J lost 1 base, and 10 bases lay in between. The CDR3 is CASSWTGGNTEAFF. The CDR3 DNA reads as TGTGCCAGCAGTTGGACCGGGGGGAACACTGAAGCTTTCTTT.

J is TRBJ2-6 and V is TRBV4-2, with D unresolved. V dropped 0 bases and J dropped 0 bases, with 18 bases sitting between them. The CDR3 has 20 amino acids. Germline CDR1 is LGHNA and CDR2 is YNFKEQ. CDR3 in amino acids: CASSQDWALKDASGANVLTF. CDR3 coding DNA: TGTGCCAGCAGCCAAGATTGGGCCCTCAAAGATGCCTCTGGGGCCAACGTCCTGACTTTC.

The genes are TRBV29-1 and TRBJ1-1; no definite D call. This CDR3 is built from 12 residues. Deletions cut 6 bases from V and 1 base from J, with 9 bases between. Per the germline V gene, CDR1 is SQVTM and CDR2 is ANQGSEA. The CDR3 is CSVFTKNTEAFF. The CDR3 region has the DNA TGCAGCGTCTTTACAAAGAACACTGAAGCTTTCTTT.

The CDR3 DNA sequence: TGTGCCAGCAGCTTGGCCGGGGGCTCCTATAATTCACCCCTCCACTTT. Amino acids: CASSLAGGSYNSPLHF. V is TRBV5-6 and J is TRBJ1-6, with a possible D match to TRBD1 (5 bases). Trimming left V 0 bases short and J 0 bases short, with 7 bases between. This CDR3 has 16 amino acids. Germline CDR1 SGHDT, CDR2 YYEEEE.

The chain is built from TRBV19 and TRBJ2-7; weak D call: TRBD1 (6 bases). V was shortened by 1 base and J by 6 bases, with 19 bases between the two germline ends. The CDR3 spans 16 residues. Germline V gives CDR1 LNHDA, CDR2 SQIVND (reference sequence). For the CDR3, the DNA is TGTGCCAGTAGTATAGCTCACTTCACAGGGCTGAGCGAGCAGTACTTC. Its protein is CASSIAHFTGLSEQYF.

CDR3: CASNEGRGYGYTF. In DNA, the CDR3 is TGTGCCAGTAATGAGGGGAGGGGCTATGGCTACACCTTC. The chain combines TRBV19 with TRBJ1-2, with D possibly matching TRBD1 (5 bases). This CDR3 region has 13 residues. Per germline, CDR1 LNHDA and CDR2 SQIVND (reference sequence). V was pared by 7 bases and J by 4 bases, with 13 bases between.

The rearrangement joins TRBV7-6 to TRBJ1-3; D is uncertain. This CDR3 has 16 residues. The V end was cut by 2 bases, the J end by 0 bases, with 11 bases between. Germline lookup yields CDR1 SGHVS and CDR2 FNYEAQ. CDR3 sequence (DNA): TGTGCCAGCAGCTTATCGGCGGTAGGCTCTGGAAACACCATATATTTT. Protein: CASSLSAVGSGNTIYF.

The table lists this clone with a few counts. This chain connects TRBV19 to TRBJ2-7, with 11 bases matching TRBD1. This CDR3 comprises 15 residues. The V gene's germline CDR1 is LNHDA and CDR2 SQIVND (reference sequence). Trimming took 5 bases from V and 5 from J; bases not matched to a gene: 8. CDR3 nucleotide sequence: TGTGCCAGTAGTCCGGACAGGGGGCTAATCGACGAGCAGTACTTC. Amino acid sequence: CASSPDRGLIDEQYF.

This rearrangement joins TRBV14 to TRBJ1-2; a weak D match, TRBD1 (5 bases). The ends were cut back, 4 bases at V and 5 bases at J, with 8 bases in the middle. The CDR3 has 12 amino acids. Looked up from germline, CDR1 is SGHDN and CDR2 is FVKESK. The CDR3 nucleotides are TGTGCCAGCAGCCGCCAGGGTTATGGCTACACCTTC. This translates into CASSRQGYGYTF.

The chain joins TRBV13 to TRBJ2-7; TRBD2 might be the D (6 bases). The germline V gene encodes CDR1 PRHDT and CDR2 FYEKMQ (reference sequence). The ends were cut back, 5 bases at V and 6 bases at J, with 20 bases in the middle. The CDR3 is 15 amino acids. The DNA of the CDR3 is TGTGCCAGCAGCCAAGAGGGACTCGTAGTGGGCGAGCAGTACTTC. It yields the protein CASSQEGLVVGEQYF.

This clone was recorded a few times. This chain's CDR3 is CASSIGFDRVRGANYGYTF. CDR3 in DNA: TGTGCCAGTAGTATAGGATTCGACAGGGTCAGGGGAGCTAACTATGGCTACACCTTC. This rearrangement joins TRBV19 to TRBJ1-2, with 7 bases that match TRBD1. Unmatched junction bases numbered 14, after V lost 1 base and J lost 0 bases. The germline gives CDR1 LNHDA, CDR2 SQIVND (reference sequence). The CDR3 has 19 residues.

The chain employs TRBV16 and TRBJ2-1; 8 bases are a match to TRBD2. The V gene end was trimmed by 0 bases and the J gene end by 5 bases; junction bases not matched to a gene: 9. The CDR3 has 17 amino acids. The V gene's germline CDR1 is KGHSY and CDR2 FQNENV. CDR3 coding DNA: TGTGCCAGCAGCCAATCCCCCACGGGGGGGCCTCACAATGAGCAGTTCTTC. It specifies CASSQSPTGGPHNEQFF.

This chain uses TRBV7-9 with TRBJ2-7, with TRBD2 matching over 12 bases. V lost 3 bases and J lost 1; bases outside the gene matches: 1. CDR1 is SEHNR, CDR2 FQNEAQ, per germline (reference sequence). The CDR3 contains 15 residues. The chain's CDR3 is CASSFGLAGSYEQYF. The CDR3 DNA follows: TGTGCCAGCAGCTTCGGACTAGCGGGGTCCTACGAGCAGTACTTC.

This CDR3 is CASNGGRQETQYF. In DNA, the CDR3 is TGTGCCAGCAACGGGGGACGGCAAGAGACCCAGTACTTC. This chain connects TRBV2 to TRBJ2-5, with D perhaps matching TRBD2 (6 bases). Germline V gene sequence: CDR1 SNHLY, CDR2 FYNNEI. With 7 bases removed from V and 2 bases from J, the gap between germline ends came to 11 bases. The CDR3 has 13 amino acids.

CDR3 in DNA: TGCGCCAGCGGTCAAGGTACATCCGTCGGGTACGAGCAGTACTTC. Its translation: CASGQGTSVGYEQYF. The rearrangement joins TRBV5-1 to TRBJ2-7, with D unclear. The CDR3 sequence is 15 residues long. Trimming removed 7 bases at V and 4 bases at J, with 21 bases between. Germline V gene lookup returns CDR1 SGHRS and CDR2 YFSETQ.

This sequence joins TRBV14 and TRBJ2-3; 8 bases line up with TRBD1. Trimming removed 0 bases from V and 6 bases from J; junction bases left unmatched: 11. The CDR3 length is 17 residues. Per the germline V gene, CDR1 is SGHDN and CDR2 is FVKESK. The CDR3 reads CASSQETGTGLEDTQYF. DNA of the CDR3: TGTGCCAGCAGCCAAGAGACCGGGACAGGTTTGGAGGATACGCAGTATTTT. The variable domain in full, with the rest retrieved from reference TRBV14 and TRBJ2-3, is EAGVTQFPSHSVIEKGQTVTLRCDPISGHDNLYWYRRVMGKEIKFLLHFVKESKQDESGMPNNRFLAERTGGTYSTLKVQPAELEDSGVYFCASSQETGTGLEDTQYFGPGTRLTVL.

This clone was observed a single time. The chain carries TRBV28 and TRBJ1-3, with D unclear. The V end lost 4 bases, the J end lost 0 bases, and 13 bases lay between the germline ends. The CDR3 covers 16 residues. Germline V gene sequence: CDR1 MDHEN, CDR2 SYDVKM. The CDR3 region is CASSSYREFSGNTIYF. In DNA, the CDR3 is TGTGCCAGCAGTTCCTATCGGGAGTTCTCTGGAAACACCATATATTTT.